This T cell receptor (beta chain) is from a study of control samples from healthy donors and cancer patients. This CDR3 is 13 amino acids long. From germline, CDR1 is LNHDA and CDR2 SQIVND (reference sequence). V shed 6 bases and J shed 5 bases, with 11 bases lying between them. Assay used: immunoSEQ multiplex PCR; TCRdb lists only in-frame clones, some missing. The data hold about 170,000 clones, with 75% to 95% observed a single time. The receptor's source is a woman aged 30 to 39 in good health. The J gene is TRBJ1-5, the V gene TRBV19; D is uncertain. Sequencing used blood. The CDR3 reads CASRGTGDQPQHF. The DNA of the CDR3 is TGTGCCAGTAGGGGCACCGGCGATCAGCCCCAGCATTTT.